The present TCR beta chain was sequenced within a study of CD8+CD57+ T cells in acquired aplastic anemia. Germline values: CDR1 KGHDR, CDR2 SFDVKD. The CDR3 has 17 residues. V was shortened by 4 bases and J by 7 bases, with 21 bases between the two germline ends. Profiling that covered TCR beta VDJ and CDR3 relied on genomic DNA as its template. TCRdb independently ran MiXCR on the reads; one entry per CDR3 protein. The sample contains 150,000 to 200,000 distinct CDR3 sequences, around 48% of which appear only once. CD8+CD57+ cell expansion, shown by flow cytometry, had occurred in the patients selected for sequencing.

The gene calls are TRBV24-1 and TRBJ1-4, with a possible D match to TRBD1 (6 bases). The sample taken for sequencing was sorted CD4+, CD8+, or CD8+CD57+ T cells (not recorded which) from PBMCs. This TCR came from a human donor with aplastic anemia. CDR3 region: CATSESLSGGQREKLFF. The CDR3 bases are TGTGCCACCAGTGAATCCCTTAGTGGGGGCCAGCGTGAAAAACTGTTTTTT.